This TCR beta chain comes out of a study of cytomegalovirus exposure and HLA in healthy donors. PCR employed 60 Vbeta and 13 Jbeta primers. Profiling relied on immunoSEQ multiplex PCR, and the TCRdb table lists in-frame clones only, not all of them. This sample contains 100,000 to 150,000 clones. Per germline, CDR1 MNHEY and CDR2 SVGAGI. The ends were cut back, 7 bases at V and 1 base at J, with 12 bases in the middle. There are 14 residues in the CDR3. Sequencing was done on a sample of PBMCs. The receptor was derived from a man aged 35-49 years in good health and CMV-seronegative. This chain connects TRBV6-5 to TRBJ2-3; perhaps TRBD2 as D (6 bases). CDR3 bases: TGTGCCAGCAAATTTAGCGGAGGCACAGATACGCAGTATTTT. Translating gives CASKFSGGTDTQYF.